This TCR beta chain was recorded in a study of Ad26.COV2.S vaccination and SARS-CoV-2 variants. Looking at the study overall: This donor came from the COV1001 trial of Ad26.COV2.S. Study-wide points: Spike-specific TCR breadth was greater in vaccine than placebo recipients. Using TCR breadth and depth analyses may have led to underestimated total T cell responses.

CDR1 GTSNPN and CDR2 SVGIG come from the germline V gene (reference sequence). CDR3 length: 12 amino acids. TCRdb's table, derived via immunoSEQ multiplex PCR, lists solely in-frame clones and lacks some. This sample has a few hundred thousand clones; about nine tenths occur once, and the top ten carry 3.4%. As for this clone: Its antigen is currently unknown.

Treatment here: roughly 18 received Ad26.COV2.S at low or high dose, single or two shots; roughly five received placebo; per-sample allocation not given. Specimen acquisition occurred on day 63 following the initial vaccine or placebo injection. The sequenced sample was peripheral blood, obtained in a trial of Ad26.COV2.S vaccine versus placebo. The J gene is TRBJ1-2, the V gene TRBV30; perhaps TRBD1 as D (5 bases). The TCR originated in a person between 18 and 65 years old who received the Ad26.COV2.S COVID-19 vaccine or a placebo. The DNA of the CDR3 is TGTGTCCGTAATGACAGAAGGGAAGGCTACACCTTC. Its protein product is CVRNDRREGYTF.